This is a list of T cell receptor beta chains from one sample in a study of blood T cells in healthy people across ages. TCRdb used MiXCR to reprocess the 5' RACE reads, holding one entry per CDR3 protein. The top ten clones hold 8% to 10% of a sample with roughly 700,000 distinct CDR3 sequences, approximately 25% of them seen once. This sample was also put to use in a study of T cells of mothers and their children.

Sequences were obtained from blood. Receptors were obtained from a boy aged 10-17 years in good health. Both conserved end residues are trimmed from each CDR3.

J gene,V gene,CDR3 protein
TRBJ1-2,TRBV3-1,ASSTRPSIYGYT
NA,TRBV3-1,ASSQVGRDTSYEQY
TRBJ1-2,TRBV12-3/TRBV12-4,ASTYNRVADGYT
NA,TRBV20-1,SARVAGRETQY
TRBJ1-2,TRBV12-3/TRBV12-4,ASIRGDGYT
TRBJ2-7,TRBV6-5,ASTPGDSLVEQY
TRBJ1-4,TRBV12-3/TRBV12-4,ASSLTEGRTEKLF
NA,TRBV29-1,SVYEGHQQETQY
TRBJ2-5,TRBV20-1,SARPPGQALRETQY
TRBJ1-4,TRBV5-1,ASSKDVRGRDEKLF
TRBJ2-2,TRBV29-1,SVEGTRGDTGELF
TRBJ2-5,TRBV7-4,ASSRDRHGETQY
TRBJ2-2,TRBV10-3,AITDPTGIGELF
TRBJ1-5,TRBV10-3,ATSEGNQPQH
TRBJ2-5,TRBV9,ASSPGVDQETQY
TRBJ1-6,TRBV6-1,ASTPLLRGDWYSPLH
NA,TRBV28,ASRGTGVGLAGGDYEQY
TRBJ1-5,TRBV19,ASSLLPGQQYSNQPQH
TRBJ2-4,TRBV5-1,ASSSGLAYNIQY
TRBJ2-5,TRBV28,ASSLDVLAAEETQY
NA,TRBV6-1,ASSEGEFLPYEQY
TRBJ2-5,TRBV7-9,ASINQGAETQY
TRBJ2-3,TRBV7-2,ASSFRGPVDTQY
TRBJ2-7,TRBV29-1,SVGRGTGGYYEQY
TRBJ2-5,TRBV5-1,ASSLNTGETQY
TRBJ2-1,TRBV7-3,ASSPTLDRPYNEQF
TRBJ2-5,TRBV27,ASGVQRERVETQY
TRBJ1-2,TRBV7-9,ASSYDIAIPYGYT
NA,TRBV7-3,ASSSSGRGNEQF
NA,TRBV20-1,SAARGAGEFEQY
TRBJ2-1,TRBV11-2,ASSQGEEQF
TRBJ1-4,TRBV27,ASSPSPAHEKLF
TRBJ1-4,TRBV12-3/TRBV12-4,ASSRGGGKLF
TRBJ2-1,TRBV7-3,ASSLKSLAGKNEQF
TRBJ1-2,TRBV7-2,ASSLQGWANYGYT
TRBJ2-5,TRBV7-2,ASSLRRTIGLETQY
TRBJ2-7,TRBV29-1,SVESGGSYEQY
TRBJ1-1,TRBV27,ASSYNRDLSIGAF
TRBJ2-3,TRBV6-6,ASSSHGGGVDTQY
TRBJ2-5,TRBV21-1,ASSNHVRVQVETQY
NA,TRBV12-3/TRBV12-4,ASRMGLSYEQY
TRBJ1-1,TRBV21-1,ASREIGMNTEAF
TRBJ2-7,TRBV28,ASSLEVTYEQY
NA,TRBV15,ATSFAGGSPHEQY
TRBJ1-5,TRBV7-9,ASSSSGYEPQH
TRBJ2-5,TRBV27,ASPGCQETQH
TRBJ1-5,TRBV15,ATSRGEGGNQPQH
NA,TRBV7-9,ASSPPGWAYEQY
TRBJ1-6,TRBV27,ASSSTGLSPLH
TRBJ2-1,TRBV6-1,ASSPGGGQGDNEQF
TRBJ1-4,TRBV15,ATSTLQGNGEKLF
TRBJ1-1,TRBV15,ATSGDRAEAF
TRBJ2-7,TRBV6-5,ASSYLQGAAYEQY
TRBJ2-1,TRBV7-2,ASSLGSRRTYNEQF
TRBJ1-2,TRBV12-3/TRBV12-4,ASSLAASHYGYT
TRBJ2-5,TRBV7-9,ASSPTQGARWQETQY
NA,TRBV21-1,ASSKATGGTPGGSEQF
TRBJ1-2,TRBV7-9,ASSFPEPWQGYT
TRBJ2-2,TRBV5-5,VSSGGGLGVGELF
TRBJ2-2,TRBV7-2,ASSLTDRGLRTGELF